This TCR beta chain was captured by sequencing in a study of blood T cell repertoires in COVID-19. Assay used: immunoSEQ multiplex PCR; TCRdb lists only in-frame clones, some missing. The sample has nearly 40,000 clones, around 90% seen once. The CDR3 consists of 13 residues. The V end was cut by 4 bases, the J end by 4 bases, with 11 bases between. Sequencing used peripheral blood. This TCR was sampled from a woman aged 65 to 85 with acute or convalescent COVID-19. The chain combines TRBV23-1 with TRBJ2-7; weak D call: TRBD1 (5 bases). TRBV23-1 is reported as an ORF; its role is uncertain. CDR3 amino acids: CASSPSTEYEQYV. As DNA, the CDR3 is TGCGCCAGCAGTCCTTCGACAGAGTACGAGCAGTACGTC.